This T cell receptor beta chain was captured in a study of T-cell reconstitution after alpha-beta-depleted transplantation in children. The V gene's germline CDR1 is LNHNV and CDR2 YYDKDF (reference sequence). The germline V and J ends were trimmed by 0 bases and 8 bases, with 7 bases remaining between them. The CDR3 is 13 residues long. Preparation of the TCRbeta library used unique molecular identifiers. TCRdb re-called the PCR reads with MiXCR, one entry per CDR3 protein. The data hold around 530,000 distinct CDR3 sequences, with about 31% observed a single time. The V and J genes are TRBV15 and TRBJ1-4; weak D call: TRBD1 (6 bases). Specimen: PBMCs from the stem cell graft donor, collected from the stem cell graft. The origin of this receptor is a human donor who donated a stem cell graft to a child with aplastic anemia. This CDR3 is CATSREQGEKLFF. The CDR3 DNA is TGTGCCACCAGCAGAGAACAGGGCGAAAAACTGTTTTTT.